These T cell receptor beta chains were read from a single sample in a study of beta chain features in type 1 diabetes. The repertoire was sequenced with immunoSEQ multiplex PCR; TCRdb's copy has only in-frame clones and lacks some. The repertoire has hundreds of thousands of clones, around 16% of them found once; the top ten carry about 0.093%. The sequencing sample was made of naive CD4+ T cells from blood. These receptors all stem from a young man in good health. Both conserved end residues are trimmed from each CDR3.

TRBV9	TRBJ2-5	ASSVGASGGSQETQY
TRBV30	TRBJ2-2	AWTGLAGVSGELF
TRBV7-9	TRBJ2-1	ASNLDGQSNEQF
TRBV19	TRBJ2-1	ASSIGVGEQF
TRBV6-5	TRBJ1-3	ASSLRGYSGNTIY
TRBV27	TRBJ1-3	ARRERGKGNTIY
TRBV7-9	TRBJ1-1	ASSLEGLQNTEAF
TRBV9	TRBJ1-2	ASSPQTGGPYGYT
TRBV7-2	TRBJ2-1	ASSLMSGIRLSYNEQF
TRBV4-1	TRBJ1-5	ASSRGVSNQPQH
TRBV7-9	TRBJ2-3	ASSLRRTGGKGDTQY
TRBV28	TRBJ2-4	ASSLGQENIQY
TRBV28	TRBJ2-1	ASSSGNSGNANEQF
TRBV28	TRBJ1-3	ASSSPGSGNTIY
TRBV4-3	TRBJ1-6	ASSQVKSGSSPLH
TRBV19	TRBJ2-3	ASSVDRGRDTQY
TRBV29-1	TRBJ1-3	SVGHPGSGNTIY
TRBV5-4	TRBJ2-5	ASSLPGETQY
TRBV9	TRBJ2-7	ASSLDPQGIYEQY
TRBV10-3	TRBJ2-1	AIRARDSGHNEQF
TRBV5-4	TRBJ2-2	ASSLWTGANTGELF
TRBV28	TRBJ2-5	ASSPSQLSMQTQY
TRBV6-1	TRBJ1-2	AGDRGNHYGYT
TRBV9	TRBJ2-5	ASSVAMASGTQETQY
TRBV6-6	TRBJ2-2	ASSFRGGSGELF
TRBV9	TRBJ1-1	ASSPRQGRTSPEAF
TRBV7-9	TRBJ2-5	ASSFSTSGYQETQY
TRBV9	TRBJ1-2	ASSSGQLTTNGYT
TRBV18	TRBJ1-5	ASSPGGHQPQH
TRBV5-4	TRBJ2-7	ASSASGSPFHEQY
TRBV4-3	TRBJ1-1	ASSQRGQAEAF